This TCR beta chain originates from a study of OX40 agonist ivuxolimab in advanced cancers. At the level of the study: The dose of intravenous ivuxolimab that patients received every 2 weeks ranged from 0.01 to 10 mg/kg.

Produced via immunoSEQ multiplex PCR; TCRdb's table is partial and in-frame only. The sample comprises about 36,000 clones, 74% of which are singletons, and approximately 18% rests with the top ten. The CDR3 loop spans 15 amino acids. V was clipped by 4 bases and J by 2 bases, with 14 bases between them. CDR1 and CDR2 (germline): SNHLY, FYNNEI. The chain combines TRBV2 with TRBJ1-2; D is undetermined. The sequences come from CD4+ or CD8+ T cells sorted from blood, collected in a trial of the OX40 agonist ivuxolimab. This sequence was found in an adult with an advanced solid tumor such as melanoma, head and neck, liver or kidney cancer. CDR3 in DNA: TGTGCCAGCAGTGGGGCCCCGGGGAGAAACTATGGCTACACCTTC. Amino acid sequence: CASSGAPGRNYGYTF.